This TCR beta chain came from a study of response to subunit inactivated influenza vaccine. Overall study findings and caveats: Each seasonal influenza vaccination recruits few new T cells, the authors suggested.

Germline loops: CDR1 SGDLS, CDR2 YYNGEE. The CDR3 spans 17 residues. This clonotype has more than one count but fewer than ten. Its antigen is still unknown. Relative to the germline gene, one junction end is altered; a read error may explain this. TCRdb passed the RT-PCR reads through MiXCR, listing each CDR3 protein once. The sample has about 700,000 distinct CDR3 sequences, around 14% seen once. The sequence was obtained from a man aged 45-65 years who received an inactivated influenza vaccine. The sample here was PBMCs from blood, taken about 11 days after vaccination. The chain carries TRBV9 and TRBJ2-2; a weak D match, TRBD2 (6 bases). The DNA of the CDR3 is TGTGCCAGTAGCGGATCCGGGAGAAACCTGAACACCGGGGAGCTGTTTTTT. Translated, it gives CASSGSGRNLNTGELFF.